A single sample is the source of the 26 T cell receptor beta chains below, sequenced in a study of CD8+ T cells in alopecia areata. Treatment of the sample: oral pan-JAK inhibitor, 5-10 mg twice daily. In each case, RNA was isolated and then reverse transcribed into cDNA as the sequencing template. Data came from immunoSEQ multiplex PCR; TCRdb stores just in-frame clones and leaves some out. This repertoire shows about 120,000 clones, 58% found once; its top ten account for just under 30%. The material was CD8+ T cells sorted from blood, obtained at week 4, from a patient treated with tofacitinib. These receptor sequences come from a human donor with alopecia areata.

The chain recombines TRBV5-6 with TRBJ2-5; D call uncertain. The V end lost 3 bases, the J end lost 4 bases, and 16 bases lay between the germline ends. The germline V gene encodes CDR1 SGHDT and CDR2 YYEEEE. This CDR3 is built from 15 residues. In DNA, the CDR3 is TGTGCCAGCAGCTCCCGACACTCCCGAGCAGAGACCCAGTACTTC. Protein: CASSSRHSRAETQYF.

This clone turned up a few times. The CDR3 DNA follows: TGCAGCGTTCGCAGTCTGGCCTCTGGAAACTATGGCTACACCTTC. Protein: CSVRSLASGNYGYTF. The V call is TRBV29-1, the J call TRBJ1-2; D is ambiguous. V was pared by 5 bases and J by 2 bases, with 18 bases between. The germline CDR1 and CDR2 sequences are SQVTM and ANQGSEA. This CDR3 is 15 amino acids long.

This chain uses TRBV4-1 with TRBJ2-7, with 8 bases that match TRBD2. CDR1 MGHRA and CDR2 YSYEKL come from the germline V gene. J was trimmed by 3 bases and V by 0 bases; bases with no gene match: 10. The CDR3 runs 17 residues. The CDR3: CASSQDREGHLIYEQYF. The DNA for the CDR3 is TGCGCCAGCAGCCAAGATCGGGAGGGACACTTAATCTACGAGCAGTACTTC.

V usage is TRBV7-3 and J usage is TRBJ2-3; D may correspond to TRBD1 or TRBD2 (7 bases each). Germline V CDR1 and CDR2: SGHTA, FQGTGA. Trimming stripped 7 bases from V and 3 bases from J, with 17 bases between. The CDR3 contains 15 residues. CDR3 protein: CASTSGGAVTDTQYF. Here the CDR3 DNA reads TGTGCCAGCACCTCAGGGGGGGCTGTGACAGATACGCAGTATTTT. The complete variable domain, with remaining parts taken from reference TRBV7-3 and TRBJ2-3, reads GAGVSQTPSNKVTEKGKYVELRCDPISGHTALYWYRQSLGQGPEFLIYFQGTGAADDSGLPNDRFFAVRPEGSVSTLKIQRTERGDSAVYLCASTSGGAVTDTQYFGPGTRLTVL.

This chain uses TRBV7-9 with TRBJ1-2, with 9 positions matching TRBD1. The length of the CDR3 is 16 residues. Trimming cost V 1 base and J 5 bases; bases outside gene matches: 8. CDR1 and CDR2 from the germline V gene are SEHNR and FQNEAQ (reference sequence). CDR3 region: CASSLGVQGAWYGYTF. CDR3 DNA sequence: TGTGCCAGCAGCTTAGGGGTACAGGGGGCTTGGTATGGCTACACCTTC.

This chain uses TRBV4-2 with TRBJ1-2; D not resolved. There are 10 residues in the CDR3. The germline CDR1 and CDR2 sequences are LGHNA and YNFKEQ. V lost 6 bases, J lost 10 bases, and 9 bases lay in between. The CDR3 protein is CASSHGSYTF. Here the CDR3 DNA reads TGTGCCAGCAGTCATGGCTCCTACACCTTC.

Comments on this clone: The sample holds other DNA sequences that translate to the same CDR3. The chain carries TRBV27 and TRBJ2-7, with 7 bases fitting TRBD2. Looked up from germline, CDR1 is MNHEY and CDR2 is SMNVEV (reference sequence). V lost 3 bases, J lost 7 bases, and 0 bases stayed unmatched. The CDR3 spans 11 residues. The CDR3 loop reads CASSLGGEQYF. CDR3 nucleotide sequence: TGTGCCAGCAGTTTGGGGGGGGAGCAGTACTTC.

This clone occurred a few times. The chain joins TRBV30 to TRBJ1-2, with D tentatively TRBD1 (6 bases). CDR1 is GTSNPN and CDR2 is SVGIG in the germline V gene (reference sequence). V gave up 1 base and J gave up 4 bases, with 10 bases separating them. CDR3 length: 13 amino acids. The CDR3: CAWSDGGIYGYTF. The CDR3 region has the DNA TGTGCCTGGAGTGACGGGGGCATCTATGGCTACACCTTC.

The sample holds a few counts of this clone. The chain couples TRBV30 to TRBJ1-1, with no clear D. The germline V gene encodes CDR1 GTSNPN and CDR2 SVGIG (reference sequence). Trimming took off 0 bases at V and 0 bases at J, with 11 bases between the two ends. The CDR3 totals 15 residues. CDR3 sequence reads: CAWSVHQRMNTEAFF. The CDR3 DNA is TGTGCCTGGAGTGTACACCAGCGTATGAACACTGAAGCTTTCTTT.

This chain joins TRBV29-1 and TRBJ1-1, with TRBD1 matching 7 bases. V lost 2 bases, J lost 0 bases, and 6 bases stayed unmatched. The germline V gene encodes CDR1 SQVTM and CDR2 ANQGSEA. CDR3 size: 15 residues. CDR3 amino acids: CSVELRDSLNTEAFF. The CDR3 DNA sequence: TGCAGCGTTGAATTAAGGGACAGTTTGAACACTGAAGCTTTCTTT.

The table lists this clone with a count of one. This sequence joins TRBV30 and TRBJ2-1; D perhaps matches TRBD2 (5 bases). The germline V and J ends were trimmed by 0 bases and 5 bases, with 11 bases remaining between them. The CDR3 loop spans 14 amino acids. Germline V gives CDR1 GTSNPN, CDR2 SVGIG (reference sequence). In DNA, the CDR3 is TGTGCCTGGAGTGTATCGGACGGGGACAATGAGCAGTTCTTC. This sequence encodes CAWSVSDGDNEQFF.

The chain recombines TRBV11-2 with TRBJ2-3; D not resolved. Germline V gene lookup returns CDR1 SGHAT and CDR2 FQNNGV. The CDR3 runs 13 residues. V lost 3 bases, J lost 8 bases, and 12 bases lay in between. The CDR3 protein is CASSFPSDVTQYF. The CDR3 DNA reads as TGTGCCAGCAGCTTCCCTTCAGATGTTACGCAGTATTTT. Full variable domain (outside the CDR3, taken from reference TRBV11-2 and TRBJ2-3): EAGVAQSPRYKIIEKRQSVAFWCNPISGHATLYWYQQILGQGPKLLIQFQNNGVVDDSQLPKDRFSAERLKGVDSTLKIQPAKLEDSAVYLCASSFPSDVTQYFGPGTRLTVL.

A few counts support this clone. The J gene is TRBJ2-1, the V gene TRBV29-1; 7 positions match TRBD1. Germline V gene data show CDR1 as SQVTM and CDR2 as ANQGSEA. V lost 2 bases and J lost 2; bases outside the gene matches: 3. The CDR3 runs to 14 residues. CDR3 DNA sequence: TGCAGCGTTGAAACAGGGGAAACCTACAATGAGCAGTTCTTC. The encoded protein is CSVETGETYNEQFF.

The genes are TRBV23-1 and TRBJ1-2; a possible D gene is TRBD1 (6 bases). TRBV23-1 is treated as an ORF (open reading frame) with a function not yet certain. Trimming took 3 bases from V and 8 from J, leaving 28 bases between them. This CDR3 comprises 18 residues. CDR3 loop: CASSHPHTGQASLRGYTF. CDR3 bases: TGCGCCAGCAGTCACCCACACACAGGGCAGGCAAGTCTACGAGGCTACACCTTC.

This clone has just one count. The chain has TRBV1 and TRBJ2-5; the D call TRBD1 from the table was never checked on the DNA. TRBV1 represents a pseudogene. This CDR3 is 14 amino acids long. The CDR3 here is CTSSPRTGEETQYF. The CDR3 region has the DNA TGCACCAGCAGCCCCAGGACAGGGGAAGAGACCCAGTACTTC.

V and J are TRBV27 and TRBJ2-7; tentative D call: TRBD1 (6 bases). Germline-derived CDR1 and CDR2 are MNHEY and SMNVEV (reference sequence). V was clipped by 6 bases and J by 5 bases, with 23 bases between them. The CDR3 extends over 16 amino acids. The CDR3 here is CASSKTTGFPEDEQYF. CDR3 bases: TGTGCCAGCAGCAAAACGACAGGTTTTCCAGAGGACGAGCAGTACTTC.

V is TRBV7-9 and J is TRBJ2-1; TRBD2 is a possible D gene (6 bases). The length of the CDR3 is 17 residues. Per germline, CDR1 SEHNR and CDR2 FQNEAQ (reference sequence). Trimming shortened V by 1 base and J by 3 bases, and 16 bases separated the two germline ends. The CDR3 spells CASSLGKSSDGYNEQFF. CDR3 nucleotides: TGTGCCAGCAGCTTAGGCAAATCTAGCGATGGCTACAATGAGCAGTTCTTC. Supplemented by reference TRBV7-9 and TRBJ2-1, the full variable domain reads DTGVSQNPRHKITKRGQNVTFRCDPISEHNRLYWYRQTLGQGPEFLTYFQNEAQLEKSRLLSDRFSAERPKGSFSTLEIQRTEQGDSAMYLCASSLGKSSDGYNEQFFGPGTRLTVL.

The chain couples TRBV7-2 to TRBJ1-1; no reliable D call. Trimming shortened V by 5 bases and J by 5 bases, and 9 bases separated the two germline ends. This CDR3 spans 12 amino acids. CDR1 and CDR2 from the germline V gene are SGHTA and FQGNSA. The CDR3 DNA sequence: TGTGCCAGCAGCCCGGGTCTTACTGAAGCTTTCTTT. It codes for CASSPGLTEAFF.

J is TRBJ2-4 and V is TRBV15; the match to TRBD2 covers 12 bases. With V trimmed by 6 bases and J by 0 bases, 3 bases remained unmatched. The CDR3 has 16 residues. CDR1 and CDR2 (germline): LNHNV, YYDKDF (reference sequence). CDR3: CATRTSGGLAKNIQYF. The CDR3 DNA sequence: TGTGCCACCAGGACTAGCGGGGGTCTAGCCAAAAACATTCAGTACTTC.

The V call is TRBV30, the J call TRBJ1-2; 7 bases fit TRBD1. The CDR3 spans 13 residues. Germline values: CDR1 GTSNPN, CDR2 SVGIG (reference sequence). V was pared by 1 base and J by 4 bases, with 3 bases of the junction left unmatched. CDR3 nucleotides: TGTGCCTGGAGTGAGGGACAGCTCTATGGCTACACCTTC. Protein product: CAWSEGQLYGYTF. Full variable domain (missing parts from reference TRBV30 and TRBJ1-2): SQTIHQWPATLVQPVGSPLSLECTVEGTSNPNLYWYRQAAGRGLQLLFYSVGIGQISSEVPQNLSASRPQDRQFILSSKKLLLSDSGFYLCAWSEGQLYGYTFGSGTRLTVV.

This chain uses TRBV4-3 with TRBJ1-2, with 9 nucleotides matching TRBD1. CDR1 and CDR2 from the germline V gene are LGHNA and YSLEER. The CDR3 runs to 15 residues. With 0 bases clipped from V and 5 bases from J, the junction kept 4 bases outside the gene matches. DNA for the CDR3: TGCGCCAGCAGCCAAGATAGAGGACAGGGGTATGGCTACACCTTC. This gives the protein CASSQDRGQGYGYTF.

The CDR3 protein is CASSWRQGSYNEQFF. In DNA form, the CDR3 reads TGTGCCAGCAGCTGGCGACAGGGGAGCTACAATGAGCAGTTCTTC. The V gene is TRBV7-2, the J gene TRBJ2-1, with 8 bases identical to TRBD1. The V segment lost 4 bases and the J segment 3 bases; nucleotides outside the gene matches: 5. Germline assignment: CDR1 SGHTA and CDR2 FQGNSA. This CDR3 has 15 residues. Full variable domain (remainder filled in from reference TRBV7-2 and TRBJ2-1): GAGVSQSPSNKVTEKGKDVELRCDPISGHTALYWYRQSLGQGLEFLIYFQGNSAPDKSGLPSDRFSAERTGGSVSTLTIQRTQQEDSAVYLCASSWRQGSYNEQFFGPGTRLTVL.

The J gene is TRBJ2-1, the V gene TRBV29-1, with D possibly being TRBD2 (6 bases). Trimming took 7 bases from V and 2 from J, leaving 9 bases between them. There are 12 residues in the CDR3. The V gene's germline CDR1 is SQVTM and CDR2 ANQGSEA. The chain's CDR3 is CSAWTTYNEQFF. The CDR3 bases are TGCAGCGCTTGGACTACCTACAATGAGCAGTTCTTC.

This sequence joins TRBV29-1 and TRBJ1-5; perhaps TRBD1 as D (6 bases). The V gene's germline CDR1 is SQVTM and CDR2 ANQGSEA. V lost 8 bases and J lost 10, with 21 bases in between. This CDR3 has 13 amino acids. CDR3 nucleotide sequence: TGCAGCACATCTGACAGGCCCGGGGGACCCCAGCATTTT. It translates to CSTSDRPGGPQHF.

This sequence joins TRBV7-2 and TRBJ2-4; D gene ambiguous. The V end lost 4 bases, the J end lost 8 bases, and 12 bases lay between the germline ends. This CDR3 spans 13 amino acids. Per germline, CDR1 SGHTA and CDR2 FQGNSA. CDR3 in DNA: TGTGCCAGCAGCTCACCCCCTAAAGACATTCAGTACTTC. This encodes CASSSPPKDIQYF.

This clone was counted a few times. The V and J genes are TRBV7-9 and TRBJ2-1; the match to TRBD1 covers 11 bases. V was pared by 3 bases and J by 6 bases, with 7 bases of the junction left unmatched. This CDR3 is 16 amino acids long. Germline V gives CDR1 SEHNR, CDR2 FQNEAQ (reference sequence). In DNA, the CDR3 is TGTGCCAGCAGCTTCCCGCTGGACAGGGGGCGCAATGAGCAGTTCTTC. The encoded protein is CASSFPLDRGRNEQFF.